The entry below gives a single T cell receptor beta chain sequence along with its context. The antigen it binds to is not known. Per-base qualities were not stored, and no clone one base away is much larger. TCRbeta CDR3 regions were amplified from genomic DNA using the immunoSEQ Assay, a bias-controlled multiplex PCR. In the authors' own workflow: The number of nucleated cells in each sample was estimated by amplification of reference gene primers within the assay. Sequence reads were collapsed and filtered to measure the absolute abundance of every unique TCRbeta CDR3 rearrangement. For each sample, productive Simpson clonality was calculated as the square root of Simpson's diversity index across productive rearrangements. Entries here come from immuneACCESS through TCRdb and include only in-frame sequences with V and J called. Some clones fail to appear in such tables; in the studies checked, an unresolved V gene covers under half of the shortfall, and the cause of the remainder is unknown. The DNA gave D and trimming, while V, J and clone size come from that table. This sample comprises approximately 290,000 clones, around 91% of them detected only once. Jointly, the top ten make up approximately 4.3% of the sample.

Enrolling through a virtual design, the prospective study's participants ranged in age from roughly 18 to 90 years and lived across about two dozen United States geographic areas. To assign participants to cohorts, the prospective study relied on clinical history that participants themselves reported in a screening survey and a study questionnaire. Each participant in the prospective study had whole blood, serum and a nasopharyngeal or oropharyngeal swab collected by mobile phlebotomists. Over a roughly 2-month period, participants in the prospective study had the option of providing additional blood draws and questionnaires. Blood samples from the prospective study were shipped frozen or at room temperature prior to DNA extraction. This record comes from a study of blood T cell repertoires in COVID-19 (TCRdb year 2020). Regarding the study in general: The collaborator samples originated in the United States, Italy and Spain and spanned the acute and convalescent phases of COVID-19. Subjects who had been exposed to COVID-19, were actively infected with it, or had recovered from it provided the deeply sampled blood TCRbeta repertoires that made up the dataset. Samples came from the ongoing ImmuneRACE study (first 160 participants) plus 1,254 subjects from 6 global collaborators. The prospective study material was composed of cDNA or gDNA derived from T cells, B-cell-depleted T cells, or PBMCs. The repertoires were released in a freely available public database intended as a resource for research on the immune response to SARS-CoV-2. Nearly every sample came with metadata listing a de-identified subject ID, COVID-19 status, age in years and sex. HLA class I and class II types, where available, came from metadata supplied by the sample provider rather than from assay-based typing. Broader findings and caveats from the paper: The amount of clinical and demographic metadata varied by source and participant and was provided uncurated.

From the cysteine through the phenylalanine, the CDR3 covers 17 amino acids. The only DNA kept is the CDR3, 51 bases in frame from the first base. CDR1 SGHRS and CDR2 YFSETQ are derived from the germline V gene. Trimming leaves V shorter by 1 base and J shorter by 0 bases, with the junction holding 10 bases beyond the gene matches. The TCR comes from a woman aged 18-29 years with acute COVID-19. The sequencing input was PBMCs or T cells enriched from blood (not recorded which). The chain links TRBV5-1 with TRBJ2-7; 7 of the junction bases match TRBD1. The DNA sequence is given as TGCGCCAGCAGCTTGTCGTTTGGGGACAGTCACTCCTACGAGCAGTACTTC. This is translated as CASSLSFGDSHSYEQYF.